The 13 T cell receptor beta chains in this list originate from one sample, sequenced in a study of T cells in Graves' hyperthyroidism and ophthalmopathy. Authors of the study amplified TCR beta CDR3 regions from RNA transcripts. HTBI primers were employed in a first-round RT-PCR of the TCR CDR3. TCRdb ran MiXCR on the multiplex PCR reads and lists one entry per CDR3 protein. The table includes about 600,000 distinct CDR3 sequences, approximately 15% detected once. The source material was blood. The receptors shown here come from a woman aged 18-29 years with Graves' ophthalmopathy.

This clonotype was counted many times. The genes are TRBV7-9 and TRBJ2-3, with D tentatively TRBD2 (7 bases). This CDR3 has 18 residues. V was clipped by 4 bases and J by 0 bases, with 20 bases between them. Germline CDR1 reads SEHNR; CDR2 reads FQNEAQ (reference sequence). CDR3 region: CASSYSFGGASSTDTQYF. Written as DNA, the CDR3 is TGTGCCAGCAGCTACAGTTTTGGGGGGGCGTCTAGCACAGATACGCAGTATTTT.

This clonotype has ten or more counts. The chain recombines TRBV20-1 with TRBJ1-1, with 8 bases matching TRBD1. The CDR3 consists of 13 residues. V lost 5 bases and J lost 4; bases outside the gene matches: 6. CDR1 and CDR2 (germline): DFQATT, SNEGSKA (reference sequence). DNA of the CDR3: TGCAGTGCTCGGACAGGGTGGGCCACTGAAGCTTTCTTT. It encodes CSARTGWATEAFF.

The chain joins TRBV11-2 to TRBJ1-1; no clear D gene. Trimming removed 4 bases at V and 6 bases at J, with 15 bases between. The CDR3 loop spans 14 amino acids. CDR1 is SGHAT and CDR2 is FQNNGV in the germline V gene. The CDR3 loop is CASSSTAPRAEAFF. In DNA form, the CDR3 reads TGTGCCAGCAGCTCCACGGCCCCGAGGGCTGAAGCTTTCTTT.

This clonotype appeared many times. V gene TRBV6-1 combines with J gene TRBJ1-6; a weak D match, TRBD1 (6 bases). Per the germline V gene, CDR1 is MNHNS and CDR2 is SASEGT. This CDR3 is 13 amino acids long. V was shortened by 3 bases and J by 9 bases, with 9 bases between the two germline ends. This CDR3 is CASSERGGSPLHF. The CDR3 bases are TGTGCCAGCAGTGAGAGGGGGGGTTCACCCCTCCACTTT.

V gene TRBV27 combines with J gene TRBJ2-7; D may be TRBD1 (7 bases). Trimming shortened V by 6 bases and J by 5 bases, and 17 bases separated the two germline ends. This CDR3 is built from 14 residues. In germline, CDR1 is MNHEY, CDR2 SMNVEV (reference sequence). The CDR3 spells CASSLRGRGDEQYF. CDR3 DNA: TGTGCCAGCAGCCTAAGAGGCAGGGGGGACGAGCAGTACTTC.

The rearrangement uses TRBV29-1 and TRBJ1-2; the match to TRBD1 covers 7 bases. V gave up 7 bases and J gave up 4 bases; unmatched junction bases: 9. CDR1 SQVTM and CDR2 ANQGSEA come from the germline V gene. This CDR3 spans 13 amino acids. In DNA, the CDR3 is TGCAGCGGGGAAAGGGGGGACAGCTATGGCTACACCTTC. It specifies CSGERGDSYGYTF. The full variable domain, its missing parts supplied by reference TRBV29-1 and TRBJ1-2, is SAVISQKPSRDICQRGTSLTIQCQVDSQVTMMFWYRQQPGQSLTLIATANQGSEATYESGFVIDKFPISRPNLTFSTLTVSNMSPEDSSIYLCSGERGDSYGYTFGSGTRLTVV.

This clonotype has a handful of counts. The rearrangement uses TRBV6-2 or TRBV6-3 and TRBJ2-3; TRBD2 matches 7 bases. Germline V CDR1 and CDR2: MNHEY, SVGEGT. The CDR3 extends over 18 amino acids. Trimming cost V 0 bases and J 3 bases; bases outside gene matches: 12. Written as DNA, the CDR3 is TGTGCCAGCAGTTACTCGGTTACCCCGGGACTACCGACAGATACGCAGTATTTT. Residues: CASSYSVTPGLPTDTQYF.

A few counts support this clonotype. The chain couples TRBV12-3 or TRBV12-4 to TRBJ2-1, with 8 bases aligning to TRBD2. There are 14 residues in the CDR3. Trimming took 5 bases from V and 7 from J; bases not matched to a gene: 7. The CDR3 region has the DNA TGTGCCAGCAGTCAGGGACTAGGTAGTAATGAGCAGTTCTTC. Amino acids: CASSQGLGSNEQFF.

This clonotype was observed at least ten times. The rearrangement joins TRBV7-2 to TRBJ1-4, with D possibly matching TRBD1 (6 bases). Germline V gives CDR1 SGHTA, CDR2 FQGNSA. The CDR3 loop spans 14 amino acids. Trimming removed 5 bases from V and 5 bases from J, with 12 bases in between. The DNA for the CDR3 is TGTGCCAGCAGCCCGGGACACATGAATGAAAAACTGTTTTTT. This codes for CASSPGHMNEKLFF.

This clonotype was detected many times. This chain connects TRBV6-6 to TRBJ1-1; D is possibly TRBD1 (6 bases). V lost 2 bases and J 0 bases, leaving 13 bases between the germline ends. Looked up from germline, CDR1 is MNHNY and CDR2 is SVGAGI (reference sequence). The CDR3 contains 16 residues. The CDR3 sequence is CASSYGPGAMNTEAFF. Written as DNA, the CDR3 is TGTGCCAGCAGTTACGGTCCGGGGGCTATGAACACTGAAGCTTTCTTT.

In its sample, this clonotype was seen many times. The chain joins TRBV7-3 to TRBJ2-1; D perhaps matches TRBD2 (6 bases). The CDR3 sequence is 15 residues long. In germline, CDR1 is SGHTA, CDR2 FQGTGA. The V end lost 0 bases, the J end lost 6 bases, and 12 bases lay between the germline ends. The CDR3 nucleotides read TGTGCCAGCAGCTTAACAGGGGAGGTGTTCAATGAGCAGTTCTTC. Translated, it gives CASSLTGEVFNEQFF.

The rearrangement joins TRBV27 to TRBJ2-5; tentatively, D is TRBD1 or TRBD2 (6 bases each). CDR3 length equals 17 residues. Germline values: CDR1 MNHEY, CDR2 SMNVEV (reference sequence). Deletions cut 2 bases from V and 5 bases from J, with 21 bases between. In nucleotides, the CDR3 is TGTGCCAGCAGTTTAGGGTATTTGGGGGGCCCGGCGGAGACCCAGTACTTC. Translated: CASSLGYLGGPAETQYF.

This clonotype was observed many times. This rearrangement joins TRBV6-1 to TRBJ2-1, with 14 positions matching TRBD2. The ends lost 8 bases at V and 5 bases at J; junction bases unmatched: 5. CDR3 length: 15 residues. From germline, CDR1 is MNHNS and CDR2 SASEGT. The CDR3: CASAGTSGSDNEQFF. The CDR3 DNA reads TGTGCCAGCGCTGGGACTAGCGGGAGTGACAATGAGCAGTTCTTC.